This T cell receptor (beta chain) comes out of a study of blood T cell repertoires in COVID-19. Whole-study context: PBMCs, B-cell-depleted T cells, or T cells provided the cDNA or gDNA that made up the material.

This clone was detected once. The CDR3 sequence is 15 residues long. Trimming at V came to 2 bases and at J to 4 bases, leaving 5 bases not matched to a gene. Germline V gene lookup returns CDR1 SGHDT and CDR2 YYEEEE. The data were produced by immunoSEQ multiplex PCR, yet TCRdb's version contains in-frame clones alone and is incomplete. The sample yields under 90,000 clones, 80% seen once. The TCR comes from a human donor in a cohort sampled during active COVID-19. The V call is TRBV5-6, the J call TRBJ1-1, with 10 bases identical to TRBD1. The specimen sequenced was peripheral blood. CDR3: CASSFLDRGITEAFF. The CDR3 bases are TGTGCCAGCAGCTTTCTGGACAGGGGGATCACTGAAGCTTTCTTT.